The 27 T cell receptor beta chains below were found in one sample sequenced in a study of shared clonotypes between healthy human individuals. The naive CD8 subset, CD45RO-negative cells positively selected for CCR7, excluded terminally differentiated effector memory CD45RA+ cells. Sequenced by immunoSEQ multiplex PCR; TCRdb stores in-frame clones only, minus some. The data hold around 1.9 million clones, with around 93% observed a single time. The sequencing sample was made of naive CD8+ T cells from PBMCs. The receptors were sampled from a man aged 18 to 29 in good health. Some clones in this sample may be carry-over from other donors' samples.

As to this clone: This same CDR3 is encoded by further DNA sequences in the sample. V usage is TRBV28 and J usage is TRBJ2-7; the D is unclear. CDR3 length equals 12 residues. Germline CDR1 reads MDHEN; CDR2 reads SYDVKM. The V and J ends lost 6 bases and 4 bases respectively, with 10 bases between them. CDR3 sequence reads: CASSPSQYEQYF. DNA for the CDR3: TGTGCCAGCAGCCCCAGTCAATACGAGCAGTACTTC.

The genes are TRBV11-3 and TRBJ2-4, with 10 bases aligning to TRBD1. CDR3 size: 15 residues. The J segment lost 5 bases and the V segment lost 1 base, leaving 2 bases of the junction unmatched. CDR1 is SGHNT and CDR2 is YENEEA in the germline V gene. CDR3 region: CASSLGGTGENIQYF. DNA of the CDR3: TGTGCCAGCAGCTTAGGGGGGACAGGGGAAAACATTCAGTACTTC.

The J gene is TRBJ2-7, the V gene TRBV5-1; the D gene is possibly TRBD2 (6 bases). Trimming left V 8 bases short and J 7 bases short, with 13 bases between. From germline, CDR1 is SGHRS and CDR2 YFSETQ. The CDR3 is made up of 11 amino acids. The CDR3 nucleotides read TGCGCCAGTAGGGGAGGCGGGGAGCAGTACTTC. It encodes CASRGGGEQYF.

The genes are TRBV7-2 and TRBJ2-3; D possibly corresponds to TRBD1 (5 bases). Germline V gene data show CDR1 as SGHTA and CDR2 as FQGNSA. The CDR3 length is 16 residues. The V end was cut by 1 base, the J end by 0 bases, with 11 bases between. The CDR3 DNA sequence: TGTGCCAGCAGCTTAGTGTCCAGGGCGAGCACAGATACGCAGTATTTT. This translates into CASSLVSRASTDTQYF.

This clone has a single count. The rearrangement links TRBV6-6 to TRBJ1-1; the match to TRBD1 covers 8 bases. Per germline, CDR1 MNHNY and CDR2 SVGAGI (reference sequence). The V and J ends lost 0 bases and 6 bases, in that order; junction bases with no gene match: 3. The length of the CDR3 is 14 residues. The CDR3 DNA reads as TGTGCCAGCAGTTACTCCGAGACAGGGGCTGAAGCTTTCTTT. Its translation: CASSYSETGAEAFF.

V usage is TRBV5-1 and J usage is TRBJ2-1; D gene ambiguous. The germline V and J ends were trimmed by 0 bases and 0 bases, with 7 bases remaining between them. This CDR3 has 15 residues. Germline V CDR1 and CDR2: SGHRS, YFSETQ. This chain's CDR3 is CASSLDFGSYNEQFF. As DNA, the CDR3 is TGCGCCAGCAGCTTGGATTTCGGCTCCTACAATGAGCAGTTCTTC.

V is TRBV7-9 and J is TRBJ1-3, with 7 bases lining up with TRBD1. After removal of 1 base from V and 0 bases from J, the junction contained 6 bases not matched to a gene. Germline V lookup: CDR1 SEHNR, CDR2 FQNEAQ (reference sequence). The CDR3 is 17 amino acids. For the CDR3, the DNA is TGTGCCAGCAGCTTAGTATGGGCAGGGGGCTCTGGAAACACCATATATTTT. Translated, it gives CASSLVWAGGSGNTIYF.

V gene TRBV5-5 combines with J gene TRBJ2-3; TRBD1 matches 8 bases. Germline CDR1 and CDR2: SGHKS and YYEKEE (reference sequence). The CDR3 consists of 16 residues. V was pared by 0 bases and J by 1 base, with 4 bases of the junction left unmatched. CDR3 in amino acids: CASSLVARGRTDTQYF. The CDR3, as DNA: TGTGCCAGCAGCTTGGTTGCCAGGGGGCGCACAGATACGCAGTATTTT.

Of note for this clone: The sample carries other DNA sequences with the same CDR3. The chain joins TRBV6-6 to TRBJ1-1; D is unclear. This CDR3 has 12 residues. In germline, CDR1 is MNHNY, CDR2 SVGAGI (reference sequence). Trimming pared 5 bases from V and 0 bases from J, leaving 4 bases between. The CDR3 is CASSPMNTEAFF. CDR3 in DNA: TGTGCCAGCAGTCCCATGAACACTGAAGCTTTCTTT.

In this sample, this clone turned up once. The rearrangement links TRBV11-2 to TRBJ2-5; 7 nucleotides agree with TRBD1. With 5 bases clipped from V and 10 bases from J, the junction kept 7 bases outside the gene matches. This CDR3 is 12 amino acids long. Germline CDR1 is SGHAT and CDR2 is FQNNGV. The chain's CDR3 is CASSTQGPYQYF. In DNA form, the CDR3 reads TGTGCCAGCAGCACACAGGGGCCCTACCAGTACTTC.

V gene TRBV27 combines with J gene TRBJ1-5; no clear D gene. Germline CDR1 and CDR2: MNHEY and SMNVEV (reference sequence). The CDR3 has 13 residues. V was trimmed by 4 bases and J by 5 bases, leaving 9 bases between them. CDR3 region: CASSYGRDQPQHF. As DNA, the CDR3 is TGTGCCAGCAGTTACGGACGGGATCAGCCCCAGCATTTT.

V and J are TRBV27 and TRBJ2-7, with 7 bases identical to TRBD1. The CDR3 sequence is 16 residues long. CDR1 MNHEY and CDR2 SMNVEV come from the germline V gene (reference sequence). The J segment lost 7 bases and the V segment lost 4 bases, leaving 16 bases of the junction unmatched. This chain's CDR3 is CASSSFIRDSLGEQYF. The CDR3 DNA reads as TGTGCCAGCAGTTCCTTTATACGGGACAGCCTTGGAGAGCAGTACTTC.

J is TRBJ1-2 and V is TRBV5-1; D gene ambiguous. This CDR3 comprises 18 residues. CDR1 is SGHRS and CDR2 is YFSETQ in the germline V gene. Deletions cut 1 base from V and 4 bases from J, with 23 bases between. The CDR3 bases are TGCGCCAGCAGCTTGAATGTGAAGACGAAGATAAGCCTCTATGGCTACACCTTC. This encodes CASSLNVKTKISLYGYTF.

This chain uses TRBV6-1 with TRBJ2-2; a possible D gene is TRBD1 (6 bases). The CDR3 runs 15 residues. Germline loops: CDR1 MNHNS, CDR2 SASEGT. V gave up 2 bases and J gave up 5 bases, with 12 bases separating them. The CDR3 loop is CASSETGDNTGELFF. Written as DNA, the CDR3 is TGTGCCAGCAGTGAAACCGGGGACAATACCGGGGAGCTGTTTTTT.

The rearrangement uses TRBV7-9 and TRBJ2-3; TRBD2 is a possible D gene (6 bases). Trimming removed 5 bases from V and 4 bases from J, with 16 bases in between. CDR1 is SEHNR, CDR2 FQNEAQ, per germline (reference sequence). The CDR3 sequence is 15 residues long. The CDR3 sequence: CASSGGGRWADTQYF. In DNA, the CDR3 is TGTGCCAGCAGCGGAGGAGGGCGTTGGGCAGATACGCAGTATTTT.

The chain employs TRBV5-1 and TRBJ1-1, with 8 positions matching TRBD1. Germline CDR1 SGHRS, CDR2 YFSETQ. The CDR3 runs 16 residues. J was trimmed by 5 bases and V by 4 bases; bases with no gene match: 13. CDR3 coding DNA: TGCGCCAGCAGCCCCGATAGACAGGGGAAAAGGACTGAAGCTTTCTTT. Encoded protein: CASSPDRQGKRTEAFF.

In DNA, the CDR3 is TGTGCCAGCAGTGAGGGGGCCTACGAGCAGTACTTC. This encodes CASSEGAYEQYF. The chain links TRBV6-5 to TRBJ2-7, with D perhaps TRBD1 (6 bases). Germline CDR1 is MNHEY and CDR2 is SVGAGI. The V gene lost 5 bases and the J gene lost 2 bases, with 7 bases spanning the gap. This CDR3 is 12 amino acids long.

This chain links TRBV7-2 with TRBJ2-1; 8 nucleotides agree with TRBD2. Looked up from germline, CDR1 is SGHTA and CDR2 is FQGNSA. CDR3 length equals 14 residues. V gave up 2 bases and J gave up 4 bases; unmatched junction bases: 1. CDR3 sequence reads: CASSLREGYNEQFF. DNA of the CDR3: TGTGCCAGCAGCTTACGGGAGGGGTACAATGAGCAGTTCTTC.

This chain uses TRBV11-2 with TRBJ2-7, with D hard to call. The V end lost 5 bases, the J end lost 1 base, and 6 bases lay between the germline ends. Per the germline V gene, CDR1 is SGHAT and CDR2 is FQNNGV. The CDR3 has 12 amino acids. This chain's CDR3 is CASSPHSYEQYF. CDR3 nucleotide sequence: TGTGCCAGCAGCCCCCATTCCTACGAGCAGTACTTC.

The V gene is TRBV4-1, the J gene TRBJ1-5, with 11 positions matching TRBD1. Looked up from germline, CDR1 is MGHRA and CDR2 is YSYEKL. After removal of 1 base from V and 2 bases from J, the junction contained 4 bases not matched to a gene. CDR3 length equals 17 residues. The CDR3 sequence: CASSQGGQGAGNQPQHF. The CDR3 nucleotides read TGCGCCAGCAGCCAAGGCGGACAGGGGGCCGGCAATCAGCCCCAGCATTTT.

The V and J genes are TRBV5-1 and TRBJ2-1, with D maybe TRBD1 (7 bases). CDR1 and CDR2 from the germline V gene are SGHRS and YFSETQ. The CDR3 runs 13 residues. V was cut by 5 bases and J by 7 bases, with 13 bases left in between. The CDR3: CASSPRGENEQFF. As DNA, the CDR3 is TGCGCCAGCAGTCCCAGGGGGGAGAATGAGCAGTTCTTC.

The chain is built from TRBV5-6 and TRBJ2-5, with 10 nucleotides matching TRBD2. The germline gives CDR1 SGHDT, CDR2 YYEEEE. V trimming: 4 bases; J trimming: 1 base; junction bases outside the gene matches: 7. CDR3 length equals 16 residues. The CDR3 DNA is TGTGCCAGCAGCCAAGGAGCGGGAGGGTTCCAAGAGACCCAGTACTTC. Protein: CASSQGAGGFQETQYF.

V gene TRBV27 combines with J gene TRBJ1-1; no definite D call. Trimming took 3 bases from V and 6 from J, leaving 14 bases between them. CDR1 and CDR2 (germline): MNHEY, SMNVEV (reference sequence). This CDR3 is built from 14 residues. The DNA for the CDR3 is TGTGCCAGCAGTTTGCAGAGTTTTGGGCCTGAAGCTTTCTTT. Protein product: CASSLQSFGPEAFF.

The rearrangement links TRBV5-1 to TRBJ2-1; 8 positions agree with TRBD2. Losses at the gene ends were 3 bases for V and 9 bases for J; bases not matched to a gene: 14. Germline V gives CDR1 SGHRS, CDR2 YFSETQ. This CDR3 comprises 16 residues. Here the CDR3 reads CASSSSSGSLAREQFF. In DNA form, the CDR3 reads TGCGCCAGCAGCTCCTCGAGCGGGAGCTTAGCCCGTGAGCAGTTCTTC.

This chain joins TRBV7-6 and TRBJ2-3; 9 positions match TRBD2. V trimming: 1 base; J trimming: 1 base; junction bases outside the gene matches: 9. Germline loops: CDR1 SGHVS, CDR2 FNYEAQ. CDR3 length: 18 amino acids. DNA for the CDR3: TGTGCCAGCAGCTTAGAGGGGACTAGCCCGTGGGGCACAGATACGCAGTATTTT. It encodes CASSLEGTSPWGTDTQYF.

The chain recombines TRBV6-1 with TRBJ2-7; TRBD1 aligns across 11 bases. With V trimmed by 0 bases and J by 3 bases, 4 bases remained unmatched. This CDR3 has 16 amino acids. Germline V gives CDR1 MNHNS, CDR2 SASEGT. This CDR3 is CASSEAPGTGGYEQYF. The CDR3 DNA sequence: TGTGCCAGCAGTGAAGCCCCCGGGACAGGGGGCTACGAGCAGTACTTC.

The chain employs TRBV30 and TRBJ1-1; D not certain. This CDR3 is built from 12 residues. Germline V gene lookup returns CDR1 GTSNPN and CDR2 SVGIG (reference sequence). V gave up 8 bases and J gave up 11 bases, with 21 bases separating them. The CDR3 spells CAGSPQRDVAFF. In nucleotides, the CDR3 is TGTGCCGGAAGCCCCCAAAGGGATGTCGCTTTCTTT.